What follows are 3 T cell receptor beta chains derived from one specimen sequenced in a study of blood T cell repertoires in COVID-19 (dated by TCRdb to 2018 to 2020). The library was made by the immunoSEQ multiplex PCR assay. In its TCRdb copy, this immuneACCESS table keeps in-frame sequences only and misses some clones. Where compared with another copy, unresolved V genes explain less than half of these, and the others have no known cause. This sample has about 99,000 clones in its table, and roughly 84% of those were observed once. Approximately 2% of the sample comes from the top ten. Sample: peripheral blood. These receptors came from a man aged 70 or older with active or convalescent COVID-19.

This clone came up a few times. The V call is TRBV30, the J call TRBJ1-2; 9 bases align to TRBD1. The CDR3 loop spans 13 amino acids. J gave up 4 bases and V 2 bases, and 2 bases lay outside the gene matches. The germline CDR1 and CDR2 sequences are GTSNPN and SVGIG (reference sequence). The CDR3 protein is CAWSSTGGYGYTF. CDR3 DNA: TGTGCCTGGAGTTCGACAGGGGGCTATGGCTACACCTTC.

The chain combines TRBV13 with TRBJ1-1, with TRBD1 as a possible D gene (5 bases). The ends were cut back, 2 bases at V and 3 bases at J, with 13 bases in the middle. CDR1 and CDR2 (germline): PRHDT, FYEKMQ (reference sequence). CDR3 length: 15 residues. CDR3: CASSLQGGLYTEAFF. The DNA of the CDR3 is TGTGCCAGCAGCTTACAGGGTGGGCTTTACACTGAAGCTTTCTTT.

The J gene is TRBJ1-2, the V gene TRBV29-1, with D perhaps matching TRBD1 (6 bases). The CDR3 sequence is 13 residues long. From germline, CDR1 is SQVTM and CDR2 ANQGSEA. Between the trimmed V and J ends, which lost 5 bases and 2 bases, there was a span of 12 bases. CDR3 in DNA: TGCAGCGTTTACGGGACACCCAACTATGGCTACACCTTC. This sequence encodes CSVYGTPNYGYTF.